The present TCR beta chain was sequenced within a study of cytomegalovirus exposure and HLA in healthy donors. Study-wide findings and caveats: Because they were indistinguishable, some V segments, including TRBV6-2 and TRBV6-3, were excluded. Researchers had no immune exposure information except CMV serostatus available.

The ends lost 0 bases at V and 2 bases at J; junction bases unmatched: 7. Germline V CDR1 and CDR2: SGHRS, YFSETQ. The CDR3 is 16 amino acids. Note on this clone: Its antigen is unknown.

This PCR relied on a set of 60 Vbeta primers and 13 Jbeta primers. Per the study methods: In a later analysis, of about 80 million unique beta chains, about 10 million appeared in at least two donors. The data were produced by immunoSEQ multiplex PCR, yet TCRdb's version contains in-frame clones alone and is incomplete. The D gene and trimming were derived from the DNA, and the V and J assignments and clone size from that table. The sample has fewer than 250,000 clones; roughly 87% are singletons. The chain has TRBV5-1 and TRBJ2-7; 8 bases map to TRBD1. The sequence was obtained from a boy younger than 10 in good health and CMV-seronegative. The sequenced sample consisted of PBMCs. The CDR3 here is CASSLAAGTGAYEQYF. The CDR3 DNA sequence: TGCGCCAGCAGCTTGGCCGCCGGGACAGGAGCCTACGAGCAGTACTTC.